The T cell receptor (beta chain) described here comes from a study of vaccination and CD4 T cells after COVID-19. About the research overall: The study collected post-vaccine samples a median approximately 70 days after dose two, with a range of 14 to 241.

Of note for this clonotype: The antigen is unknown.

Germline V gives CDR1 DFQATT, CDR2 SNEGSKA (reference sequence). Trimming cost V 3 bases and J 7 bases, with 7 bases left between them. The CDR3 has 12 amino acids. With the Oncomine TCR Beta short-read assay, DNA from cultured CD4+ T cells was sequenced. One entry per CDR3 protein, called by TCRdb with MiXCR from the PCR reads. The sample has 15,000 to 20,000 distinct CDR3 sequences, less than 65% seen once; the top ten hold around 11%. Treatment meaning: roughly ten-day PBMC culture with coronavirus spike peptide pools or control peptides (ViraFEST assay). This clonotype was sampled from a human donor who had recovered from COVID-19. This chain links TRBV20-1 with TRBJ1-6, with unresolved D. The specimen was CD4+ T cells from blood, cultured in vitro. The CDR3 loop is CSARASNSPLHF. The CDR3 bases are TGCAGTGCTAGGGCATCGAATTCACCCCTCCACTTT.